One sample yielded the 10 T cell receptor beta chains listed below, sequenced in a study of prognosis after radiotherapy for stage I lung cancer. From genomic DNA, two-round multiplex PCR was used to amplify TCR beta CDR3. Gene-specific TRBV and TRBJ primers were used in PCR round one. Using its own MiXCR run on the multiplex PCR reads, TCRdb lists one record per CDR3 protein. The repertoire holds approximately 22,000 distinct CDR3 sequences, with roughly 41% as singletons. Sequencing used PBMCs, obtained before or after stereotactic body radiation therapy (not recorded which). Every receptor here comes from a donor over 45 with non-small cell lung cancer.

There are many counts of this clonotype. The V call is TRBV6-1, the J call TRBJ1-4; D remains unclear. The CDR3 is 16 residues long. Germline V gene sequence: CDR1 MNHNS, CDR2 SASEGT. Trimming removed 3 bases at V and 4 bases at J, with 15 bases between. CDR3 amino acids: CASSERPGVLNEKLFF. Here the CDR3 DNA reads TGTGCCAGCAGTGAGAGACCGGGAGTCCTTAATGAAAAACTGTTTTTT.

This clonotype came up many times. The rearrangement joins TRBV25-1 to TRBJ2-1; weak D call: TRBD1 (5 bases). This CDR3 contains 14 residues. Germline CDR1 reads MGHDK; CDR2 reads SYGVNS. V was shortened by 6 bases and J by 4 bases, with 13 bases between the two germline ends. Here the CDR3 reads CASSLLDSYNEQFF. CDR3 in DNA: TGTGCCAGCAGCTTATTAGACAGTTACAATGAGCAGTTCTTC.

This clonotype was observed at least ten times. The CDR3 DNA sequence: TGCGCCAGCACCCGCGGGATTAACACCGGGGAGCTGTTTTTT. It is translated as CASTRGINTGELFF. J is TRBJ2-2 and V is TRBV5-1; D may be TRBD2 (6 bases). Trimming removed 6 bases from V and 2 bases from J, with 11 bases in between. The germline gives CDR1 SGHRS, CDR2 YFSETQ. The CDR3 is 14 residues long.

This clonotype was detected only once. The CDR3 region is CASSLAPRNSYEQYF. CDR3 sequence (DNA): TGCGCCAGCAGCTTGGCTCCGAGAAACAGCTACGAGCAGTACTTC. The gene calls are TRBV5-1 and TRBJ2-7; D call uncertain. Germline V lookup: CDR1 SGHRS, CDR2 YFSETQ. Trimming pared 0 bases from V and 3 bases from J, leaving 13 bases between. The CDR3 loop spans 15 amino acids.

CDR3 amino acids: CATSKRGSQGRRETQYF. The CDR3 coding sequence is TGTGCCACCAGCAAGAGGGGGTCACAGGGGAGGAGAGAGACCCAGTACTTC. The chain is built from TRBV15 and TRBJ2-5, with D possibly TRBD1 on 7 matching bases. Trimming removed 4 bases at V and 4 bases at J, with 22 bases between. The germline gives CDR1 LNHNV, CDR2 YYDKDF (reference sequence). This CDR3 has 17 residues.

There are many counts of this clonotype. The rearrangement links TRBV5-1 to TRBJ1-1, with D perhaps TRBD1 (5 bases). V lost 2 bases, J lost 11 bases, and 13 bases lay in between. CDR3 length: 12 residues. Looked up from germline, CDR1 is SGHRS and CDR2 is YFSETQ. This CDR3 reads CASSFLGTEAFF. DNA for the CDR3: TGCGCCAGCAGCTTTCTCGGGACGGAGGCTTTCTTT.

The CDR3 bases are TGTGCCAGCAGTGGGGGCGGTAGCTCCTATAATTCACCCCTCCACTTT. Residues: CASSGGGSSYNSPLHF. The chain links TRBV6-1 to TRBJ1-6; TRBD1 might be the D (5 bases). Between the trimmed V and J ends, which lost 4 bases and 0 bases, there was a span of 10 bases. CDR3 size: 16 residues. Germline CDR1 and CDR2: MNHNS and SASEGT.

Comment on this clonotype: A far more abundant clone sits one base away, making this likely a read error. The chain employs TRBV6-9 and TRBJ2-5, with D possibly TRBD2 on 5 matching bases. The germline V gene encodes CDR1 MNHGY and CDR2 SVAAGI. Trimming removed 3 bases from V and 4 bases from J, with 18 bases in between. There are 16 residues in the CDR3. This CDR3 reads CASSYLGGRWSETQYF. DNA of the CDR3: TGTGCCAGCAGTTACTTGGGTGGGAGATGGTCAGAGACCCAGTACTTC.

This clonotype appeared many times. The CDR3 DNA reads TGTGCCAGCTCCCGGGCGGGGGCAGATACGCAGTATTTT. Its protein is CASSRAGADTQYF. V gene TRBV18 combines with J gene TRBJ2-3; TRBD2 matches 7 bases. After removal of 6 bases from V and 4 bases from J, the junction contained 4 bases not matched to a gene. The CDR3 extends over 13 amino acids. The germline CDR1 and CDR2 sequences are KGHSH and LQKENI. Combining the CDR3 with reference TRBV18 and TRBJ2-3 gives the whole variable domain NAGVMQNPRHLVRRRGQEARLRCSPMKGHSHVYWYRQLPEEGLKFMVYLQKENIIDESGMPKERFSAEFPKEGPSILRIQQVVRGDSAAYFCASSRAGADTQYFGPGTRLTVL.

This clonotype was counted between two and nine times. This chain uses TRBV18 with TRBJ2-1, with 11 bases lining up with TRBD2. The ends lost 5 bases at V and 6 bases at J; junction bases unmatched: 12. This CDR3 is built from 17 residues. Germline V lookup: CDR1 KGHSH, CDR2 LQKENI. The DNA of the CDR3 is TGTGCCAGCTCAAGTCGCGGGGCTAGCGGGAGGTCCAATGAGCAGTTCTTC. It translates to CASSSRGASGRSNEQFF.